Shown below are 9 T cell receptor beta chains from a single sample sequenced in a study of T cell responses to AZD1222 COVID-19 vaccine. Sequencing used immunoSEQ multiplex PCR; TCRdb keeps in-frame clones, though not all of them. The repertoire holds 120,000 to 150,000 clones, with roughly 88% as singletons. The specimen comprised peripheral blood, sampled on day 0 of AZD1222 vaccination. All receptors come from an adult in good health.

This clone came up a few times. The V call is TRBV5-1, the J call TRBJ1-2; D is uncertain. CDR1 and CDR2 from the germline V gene are SGHRS and YFSETQ. Trimming took off 0 bases at V and 2 bases at J, with 8 bases between the two ends. CDR3 length: 14 amino acids. CDR3 DNA sequence: TGCGCCAGCAGCTTGGCCCCCGAAAACTATGGCTACACCTTC. Protein: CASSLAPENYGYTF.

The V and J genes are TRBV4-3 and TRBJ2-7, with D unclear. This CDR3 has 15 residues. Germline-derived CDR1 and CDR2 are LGHNA and YSLEER. V lost 1 base to trimming and J lost 0 bases, with 10 bases between them. Here the CDR3 DNA reads TGCGCCAGCAGCCAAGGGGTGACGGCCTCCTACGAGCAGTACTTC. It encodes CASSQGVTASYEQYF.

The chain employs TRBV6-5 and TRBJ1-6; D uncertain. The CDR3 extends over 13 amino acids. Germline loops: CDR1 MNHEY, CDR2 SVGAGI. The germline V and J ends were trimmed by 6 bases and 9 bases, with 12 bases remaining between them. The CDR3 loop is CASRRTGSSPLHF. The DNA of the CDR3 is TGTGCCAGCAGACGAACCGGGAGTTCACCCCTCCACTTT.

This clone came up many times. The chain combines TRBV14 with TRBJ2-2, with unresolved D. Germline CDR1 SGHDN, CDR2 FVKESK. V lost 1 base, J lost 0 bases, and 9 bases lay in between. The CDR3 consists of 16 residues. Here the CDR3 reads CASSQAWRSNTGELFF. DNA of the CDR3: TGTGCCAGCAGCCAAGCGTGGCGATCGAACACCGGGGAGCTGTTTTTT.

The chain has TRBV11-3 and TRBJ2-1; 13 bases map to TRBD2. This CDR3 spans 15 amino acids. The junction had 7 bases not matched to a gene; V was cut back by 10 bases and J by 4 bases. The germline V gene encodes CDR1 SGHNT and CDR2 YENEEA. The CDR3 here is CATSPGLAGYNEQFF. The CDR3 nucleotides read TGTGCCACTTCCCCGGGACTAGCGGGGTACAATGAGCAGTTCTTC.

V gene TRBV6-2 or TRBV6-3 combines with J gene TRBJ2-1; D call uncertain. This CDR3 has 13 amino acids. V lost 5 bases, J lost 12 bases, and 17 bases lay in between. Per germline, CDR1 MNHEY and CDR2 SVGEGT. CDR3 sequence (DNA): TGTGCCAGCAGTACCCGCCCTAAACAACCGCAGTTCTTC. Its protein product is CASSTRPKQPQFF.

The chain carries TRBV28 and TRBJ2-4; TRBD2 is a possible D gene (6 bases). V lost 2 bases to trimming and J lost 0 bases, with 14 bases between them. The CDR3 runs to 17 residues. Germline CDR1 MDHEN, CDR2 SYDVKM. The CDR3 DNA reads as TGTGCCAGCAGTTTACCTTATAGCGGCCAAGCCAAAAACATTCAGTACTTC. Translated: CASSLPYSGQAKNIQYF.

The chain has TRBV4-3 and TRBJ2-3; the D gene is possibly TRBD2 (5 bases). This CDR3 spans 14 amino acids. Germline CDR1 is LGHNA and CDR2 is YSLEER. The V end was cut by 1 base, the J end by 10 bases, with 15 bases between. DNA for the CDR3: TGCGCCAGCAGCCAAGGGACTTTGAAAACCTCGCAGTATTTT. This gives the protein CASSQGTLKTSQYF.

The chain links TRBV27 to TRBJ2-1; 11 positions agree with TRBD2. The CDR3 is 14 amino acids. V shed 7 bases and J 8 bases; nucleotides not matched to a gene: 7. Germline-derived CDR1 and CDR2 are MNHEY and SMNVEV (reference sequence). The CDR3 DNA follows: TGTGCCAGCACCGGGACTAGCGGACCGGATGAGCAGTTCTTC. Translating gives CASTGTSGPDEQFF.